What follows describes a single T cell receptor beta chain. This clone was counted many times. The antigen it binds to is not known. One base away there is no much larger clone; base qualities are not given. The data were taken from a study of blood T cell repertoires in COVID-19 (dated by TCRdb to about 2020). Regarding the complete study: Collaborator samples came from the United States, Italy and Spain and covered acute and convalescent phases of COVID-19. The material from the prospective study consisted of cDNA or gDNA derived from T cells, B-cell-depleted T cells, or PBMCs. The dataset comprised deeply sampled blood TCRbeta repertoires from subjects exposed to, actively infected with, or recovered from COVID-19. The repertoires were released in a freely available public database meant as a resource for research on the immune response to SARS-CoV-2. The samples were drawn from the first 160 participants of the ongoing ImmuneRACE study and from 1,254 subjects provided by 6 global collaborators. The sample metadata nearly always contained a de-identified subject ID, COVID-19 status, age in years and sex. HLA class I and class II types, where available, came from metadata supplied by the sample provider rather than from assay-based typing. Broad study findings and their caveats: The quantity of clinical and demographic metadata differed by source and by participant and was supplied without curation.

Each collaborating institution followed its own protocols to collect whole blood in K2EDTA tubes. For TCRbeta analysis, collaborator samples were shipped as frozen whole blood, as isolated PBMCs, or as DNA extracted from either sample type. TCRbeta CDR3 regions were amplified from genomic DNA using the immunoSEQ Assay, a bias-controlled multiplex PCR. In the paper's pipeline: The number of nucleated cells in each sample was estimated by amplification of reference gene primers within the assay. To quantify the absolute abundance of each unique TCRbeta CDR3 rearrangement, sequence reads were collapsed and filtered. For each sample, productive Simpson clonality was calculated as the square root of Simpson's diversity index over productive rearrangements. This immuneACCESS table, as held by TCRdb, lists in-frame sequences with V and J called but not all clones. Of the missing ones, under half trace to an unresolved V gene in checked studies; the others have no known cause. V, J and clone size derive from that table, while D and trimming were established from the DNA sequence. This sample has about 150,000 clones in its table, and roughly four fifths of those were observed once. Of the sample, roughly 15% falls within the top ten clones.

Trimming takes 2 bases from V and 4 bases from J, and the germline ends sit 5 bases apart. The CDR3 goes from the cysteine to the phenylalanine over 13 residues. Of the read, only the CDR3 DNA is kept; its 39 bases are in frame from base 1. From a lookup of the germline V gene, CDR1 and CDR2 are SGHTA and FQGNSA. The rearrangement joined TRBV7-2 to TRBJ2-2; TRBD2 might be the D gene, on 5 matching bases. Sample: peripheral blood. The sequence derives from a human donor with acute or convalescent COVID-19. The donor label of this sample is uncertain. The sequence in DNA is TGTGCCAGCAGCTTACGGGGCACCGGGGAGCTGTTTTTT. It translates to CASSLRGTGELFF.